Below are 26 T cell receptor beta chains sequenced from a single sample in a study of tumor-infiltrating lymphocytes in primary liver carcinoma. Co-extracted RNA and DNA came from about 19-30 mg of unsorted bulk tissue. From around 500 ng total RNA, TCR beta cDNA was generated with a primer in the constant region. Amplification in three nested multiplex PCR rounds with slightly modified ARM-PCR gave rise to TCR beta libraries. Each of the first two PCR rounds ran approximately 9 cycles with TRBV1-TRBV30 forward and C-beta reverse primers. TCRdb redid the calling of the multiplex PCR reads with MiXCR, one entry per CDR3 protein. The data hold about 110,000 distinct CDR3 sequences, with roughly 80% observed a single time. The material sequenced was liver tumor tissue from sampling region 3. The subset denotes: tumor region T3, left-lateral pole. The origin of the receptors is a man aged 35-49 years with primary liver carcinoma and hepatitis B virus infection.

The chain is built from TRBV11-2 and TRBJ2-5; maybe TRBD1 (5 bases). There are 14 residues in the CDR3. Germline V gene lookup returns CDR1 SGHAT and CDR2 FQNNGV. Trimming removed 3 bases at V and 5 bases at J, with 13 bases between. The CDR3 DNA is TGTGCCAGCAGCTTCAGCGTGAGACAGGAGACCCAGTACTTC. This translates into CASSFSVRQETQYF.

The rearrangement joins TRBV28 to TRBJ2-1; either TRBD1 or TRBD2 may supply D (5 bases each). CDR1 is MDHEN and CDR2 is SYDVKM in the germline V gene. The CDR3 runs 15 residues. V shed 7 bases and J shed 12 bases, with 25 bases lying between them. CDR3 sequence: CASTPGARGIFGQFF. The CDR3 DNA reads as TGTGCCAGCACCCCCGGGGCAAGGGGCATTTTTGGGCAGTTCTTC.

A word on this clonotype: Likely a read error: the CDR3 ends without its conserved phenylalanine or tryptophan. The genes are TRBV7-9 and TRBJ1-3; no clear D. Germline V CDR1 and CDR2: SEHNR, FQNEAQ (reference sequence). CDR3 length: 16 residues. The V and J ends lost 7 bases and 3 bases respectively, with 19 bases between them. CDR3 sequence (DNA): TGTGCCAGCAACCCACCCTCCGGGGTGAGTGGAAACACCATATATTTA. Translated, it gives CASNPPSGVSGNTIYL.

This clonotype came up once. This chain links TRBV15 with TRBJ2-7, with 9 nucleotides matching TRBD1. Trimming removed 1 base from V and 1 base from J; junction bases left unmatched: 8. The CDR3 is made up of 17 amino acids. Per the germline V gene, CDR1 is LNHNV and CDR2 is YYDKDF (reference sequence). CDR3 coding DNA: TGTGCCACCAGCAGAGGGGTTGGGACAGGGACGTCCTACGAGCAGTACTTC. This sequence encodes CATSRGVGTGTSYEQYF.

As concerns this clonotype: An end of the junction differs from the germline gene, which may be a read error. V is TRBV10-3 and J is TRBJ1-2; D might be TRBD1 (5 bases). There are 13 residues in the CDR3. CDR1 and CDR2 from the germline V gene are ENHRY and SYGVKD. CDR3 nucleotide sequence: TGTACCATCAAAGGGGTAGGACACTATGGCTACACCTTC. This gives the protein CTIKGVGHYGYTF.

The chain joins TRBV4-2 to TRBJ2-3, with TRBD1 as a possible D gene (5 bases). The J call is in doubt because the DNA end fits TRBJ1-5 better. This CDR3 region has 15 residues. Germline-derived CDR1 and CDR2 are LGHNA and YNFKEQ. The CDR3 loop reads CASSRRTGGTDMQHF. The DNA of the CDR3 is TGTGCCAGCAGCCGAAGGACGGGGGGAACAGATATGCAGCATTTT.

This clonotype was found a few times. This clone may be a read error of a much larger clone one base away. V usage is TRBV28 and J usage is TRBJ2-1; TRBD1 matches 9 bases. This CDR3 is 16 amino acids long. The germline gives CDR1 MDHEN, CDR2 SYDVKM. The CDR3 DNA reads as TGTGTCAGCAGTCCCCGGGACAGGGTATTTGGGAATGAGCAGTTCTTC. This sequence encodes CVSSPRDRVFGNEQFF.

This clonotype showed up just a few times. The junction departs from germline at one end; a sequencing error may be responsible. This sequence joins TRBV29-1 and TRBJ1-1; D is perhaps TRBD1 (6 bases). This CDR3 contains 15 residues. Germline V CDR1 and CDR2: SQVTM, ANQGSEA. The CDR3 is CSVRNGWDMNTEASF. The DNA of the CDR3 is TGCAGCGTTCGAAATGGGTGGGACATGAACACTGAAGCTTCCTTT.

The rearrangement uses TRBV6-1 and TRBJ2-1; maybe TRBD2 (5 bases). Looked up from germline, CDR1 is MNHNS and CDR2 is SASEGT. The germline V and J ends were trimmed by 10 bases and 10 bases, with 23 bases remaining between them. CDR3 length equals 14 residues. The CDR3 is CATDKDSGCNEQFF. CDR3 nucleotides: TGTGCCACGGATAAAGACTCGGGGTGCAACGAGCAGTTCTTC.

Concerning this clonotype itself: Compared with germline, one end of the junction differs, possibly owing to a read error. The chain is built from TRBV28 and TRBJ2-5, with D perhaps given as TRBD1 or TRBD2 (5 bases each). CDR1 and CDR2 from the germline V gene are MDHEN and SYDVKM. This CDR3 has 14 residues. CDR3 nucleotides: TGTGTCAGCAGTCGGGACGTTGGGCAAGAGACCCAGTGCTTC. Amino acid sequence: CVSSRDVGQETQCF.

In the case of this clonotype: At one of its ends the junction is not consistent with the germline gene, which may arise from a read error. DNA of the CDR3: TGCGCCAGCTGCCAAGATACAGCGGGAGATACGCTGTATTTT. Amino acid sequence: CASCQDTAGDTLYF. This chain links TRBV4-1 with TRBJ2-3; 8 bases match TRBD2. The CDR3 is made up of 14 amino acids. Germline CDR1 reads MGHRA; CDR2 reads YSYEKL.

Worth noting for this clonotype: A read error may explain this, as a much larger clone is one base away. The rearrangement uses TRBV5-1 and TRBJ2-2; D not resolved. Trimming cost V 6 bases and J 0 bases, with 9 bases left between them. Germline V gene sequence: CDR1 SGHRS, CDR2 YFSETQ. This CDR3 region has 14 residues. The chain's CDR3 is CASITTPNTGELFF. In DNA, the CDR3 is TGCGCCAGCATAACGACACCGAACACCGGGGAGCTGTTTTTT.

This clonotype is medium-sized (0.01 to 0.1%) by share. The V and J genes are TRBV4-2 and TRBJ2-1; 7 bases are shared with TRBD2. The junction had 6 bases not matched to a gene; V was cut back by 1 base and J by 6 bases. The CDR3 totals 15 residues. The germline V gene encodes CDR1 LGHNA and CDR2 YNFKEQ. CDR3: CASSQGGGSGNEQFF. In DNA, the CDR3 is TGTGCCAGCAGCCAAGGAGGCGGGAGTGGCAATGAGCAGTTCTTC.

Worth noting for this clonotype: Relative to the germline gene, one junction end is altered; a read error may explain this. V and J are TRBV2 and TRBJ1-1; TRBD1 might be the D (5 bases). Germline values: CDR1 SNHLY, CDR2 FYNNEI. The CDR3 contains 13 residues. CDR3 in DNA: TGTGCCAGTAGGGGAGACGGGAACACTGAAGTTTTCTTT. This gives the protein CASRGDGNTEVFF.

This chain uses TRBV11-2 with TRBJ2-1; D is uncertain. This CDR3 contains 15 residues. Germline V gives CDR1 SGHAT, CDR2 FQNNGV. Trimming took off 2 bases at V and 11 bases at J, with 19 bases between the two ends. CDR3 bases: TGTGCCAGCAGCTTACAAGGGATAGGCCTTAATAAGCAGTTCTTC. It encodes CASSLQGIGLNKQFF.

This clonotype showed up many times. The V call is TRBV28, the J call TRBJ2-1; D is unclear. Trimming pared 1 base from V and 6 bases from J, leaving 10 bases between. This CDR3 has 14 residues. CDR1 and CDR2 (germline): MDHEN, SYDVKM. The CDR3 nucleotides are TGTGCCAGCAGTTTATCCGGATCCACCAATGAGCAGTTCTTC. Translated, it gives CASSLSGSTNEQFF.

A note on this clonotype: It is likely a read error, because the conserved phenylalanine at the end of the CDR3 is missing. The V and J genes are TRBV29-1 and TRBJ2-4; TRBD1 aligns across 7 bases. Germline loops: CDR1 SQVTM, CDR2 ANQGSEA. The V gene end was trimmed by 8 bases and the J gene end by 7 bases; junction bases not matched to a gene: 11. CDR3 length equals 13 residues. The CDR3 region has the DNA TGCAGCTTTACGGACAGGTGGGGGAACATTCAGTACGTC. Its translation is CSFTDRWGNIQYV.

By proportion, this clonotype is medium-sized. The rearrangement joins TRBV11-2 to TRBJ2-1, with D possibly being TRBD2 (6 bases). The CDR3 has 15 residues. The V gene's germline CDR1 is SGHAT and CDR2 FQNNGV. V shed 5 bases and J shed 1 base, with 12 bases lying between them. The CDR3, as DNA: TGTGCCAGCAGCCCCGGGACTTCTTCCTACAATGAGCAGTTCTTC. Translation gives CASSPGTSSYNEQFF.

This clonotype was seen only a few times. One end of the junction is discordant with germline, which a read error may explain. The chain is built from TRBV14 and TRBJ1-2, with D possibly being TRBD1 (5 bases). Per germline, CDR1 SGHDN and CDR2 FVKESK. The CDR3 is 16 amino acids. Written as DNA, the CDR3 is TGTGCCAGTAGCCAAGATCGGGGCCGCCTGGGCTATGACTACACCTTC. The encoded protein is CASSQDRGRLGYDYTF.

In the case of this clonotype: Since a much larger clone is just one base distant, this may be a read error. This rearrangement joins TRBV28 to TRBJ1-2; 8 bases align to TRBD1. The CDR3 is made up of 15 amino acids. With 6 bases clipped from V and 8 bases from J, the junction kept 14 bases outside the gene matches. Germline V lookup: CDR1 MDHEN, CDR2 SYDVKM. CDR3 loop: CASRPSDRDVGGYTF. The CDR3 DNA reads as TGTGCCAGCAGACCCTCGGACAGGGATGTGGGGGGCTACACCTTC.

The V gene is TRBV5-5, the J gene TRBJ2-5, with 10 bases fitting TRBD2. The CDR3 length is 14 residues. The germline gives CDR1 SGHKS, CDR2 YYEKEE (reference sequence). The V segment lost 3 bases and the J segment 7 bases; nucleotides outside the gene matches: 6. CDR3 sequence: CASSSKTSGLTQYF. The CDR3 nucleotides read TGTGCCAGCAGCTCGAAGACTAGCGGGTTGACCCAGTACTTC.

This clonotype was picked up a small number of times. A read error may account for a junction end that differs from germline. The gene calls are TRBV6-1 and TRBJ1-1; TRBD1 might be the D (6 bases). This CDR3 spans 13 amino acids. Per the germline V gene, CDR1 is MNHNS and CDR2 is SASEGT. CDR3 sequence reads: CASPRERDTEAFF. CDR3 DNA: TGTGCCAGCCCACGGGAGCGGGACACTGAAGCTTTCTTC.

Worth noting for this clonotype: This likely comes from a read error, as the CDR3 has no conserved phenylalanine or tryptophan at its end. The DNA is omitted, as the CDR3 cannot be located on it reliably, and the CDR3 follows TCRdb's listing. This chain's CDR3 is CVSSFGVLGEQYL. V gene TRBV11-3 combines with J gene TRBJ2-7. Counting both end residues, the CDR3 totals 13 amino acids. The V gene's germline CDR1 is SGHNT and CDR2 YENEEA.

Note on this clonotype: Mismatch with germline at one junction end may stem from a read error. The V and J genes are TRBV10-1 and TRBJ1-6; D gene unclear. Germline CDR1 reads WNHNN; CDR2 reads SYGVQD (reference sequence). CDR3 length equals 13 residues. CDR3 nucleotide sequence: TGCACCAGCAGTGAGGGATTTGAATCACCCCTCCACTTT. As protein: CTSSEGFESPLHF.

Of note for this clonotype: The junction differs from germline at one of its ends, possibly a read error. V gene TRBV7-8 combines with J gene TRBJ2-3; TRBD2 is a possible D gene (5 bases). This CDR3 spans 16 amino acids. Germline V gene lookup returns CDR1 SGHVS and CDR2 FQNEAQ. The CDR3 sequence: CANSLALMGDPDTQYF. CDR3 coding DNA: TGTGCCAACAGCTTGGCCCTGATGGGAGATCCAGATACACAGTATTTT.

The J gene is TRBJ1-1, the V gene TRBV20-1; D might be TRBD1 (5 bases). The CDR3 extends over 15 amino acids. The germline CDR1 and CDR2 sequences are DFQATT and SNEGSKA (reference sequence). V lost 2 bases and J lost 1, with 14 bases in between. CDR3 coding DNA: TGCAGTGCTAGAAACTTTGGGGCCCCGAACACTGAAGCTTTCTTT. It encodes CSARNFGAPNTEAFF.